This TCR beta chain appears in the sequencing data of a study of T cells after yellow fever vaccination. General study results and limits: Weaker overall was a secondary response that nonetheless peaked faster, on day 5 versus 15. Booster samples showed a return of most primary-vaccination clones (under 97% CD4, 70% to 90% CD8). Repertoires obtained by FACS sorting could include abundant clonotypes that entered as contaminants from the bulk population.

Germline CDR1 reads SGHDT; CDR2 reads YYEEEE. This CDR3 spans 14 amino acids. As concerns this clonotype: Antigen unknown. Germline is not matched at one junction end, which may reflect a read error.

TCRdb re-called the 5' RACE reads through MiXCR, storing one row per CDR3 protein. The sample yields 400,000 or so distinct CDR3 sequences, about 6% seen once. V gene TRBV5-6 combines with J gene TRBJ1-1; maybe TRBD1 (5 bases). This specimen was PBMCs, taken 5 days after the yellow fever booster vaccination. The clonotype was recovered from a young man who received the YFV17D yellow fever vaccine. The CDR3 DNA is TGTGCCAGCAGCTTGAGGACACTGAACACTGAAGCTCTCTTT. It yields the protein CASSLRTLNTEALF.